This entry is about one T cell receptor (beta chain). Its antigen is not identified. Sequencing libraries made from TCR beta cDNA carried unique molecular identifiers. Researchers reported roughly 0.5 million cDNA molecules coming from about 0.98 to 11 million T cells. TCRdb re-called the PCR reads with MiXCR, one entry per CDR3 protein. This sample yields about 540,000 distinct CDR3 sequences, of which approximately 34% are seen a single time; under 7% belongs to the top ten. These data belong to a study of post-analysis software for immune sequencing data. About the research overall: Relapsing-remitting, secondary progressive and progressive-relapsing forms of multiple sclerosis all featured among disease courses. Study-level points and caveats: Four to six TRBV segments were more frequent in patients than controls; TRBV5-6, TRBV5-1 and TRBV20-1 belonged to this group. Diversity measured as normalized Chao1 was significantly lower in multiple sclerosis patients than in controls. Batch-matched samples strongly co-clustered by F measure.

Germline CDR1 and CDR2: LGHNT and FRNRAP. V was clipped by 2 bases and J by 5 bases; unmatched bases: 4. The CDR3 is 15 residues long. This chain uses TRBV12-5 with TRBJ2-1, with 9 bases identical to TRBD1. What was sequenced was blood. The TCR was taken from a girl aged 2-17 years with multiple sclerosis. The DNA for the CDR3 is TGTGCTAGTGGTTTGTGGGACAGGGCGGACAATGAGCAGTTCTTC. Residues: CASGLWDRADNEQFF.